Following are 10 T cell receptor beta chains from one sample sequenced in a study of graft-versus-host responses after intestinal transplantation. Profiled with immunoSEQ multiplex PCR; TCRdb holds only in-frame clones, not every one. The sample contains fewer than 30,000 clones, over 75% of which appear only once. The sample in question was PBMCs, obtained 463 days after intestinal transplant. The receptors were sampled from a human patient who received an intestinal transplant, so some T cells may come from the graft donor.

V gene TRBV5-1 combines with J gene TRBJ1-4; tentative D call: TRBD1 (5 bases). There are 15 residues in the CDR3. Germline V CDR1 and CDR2: SGHRS, YFSETQ. V was trimmed by 5 bases and J by 0 bases, leaving 11 bases between them. The CDR3 DNA sequence: TGCGCCAGCAGTTCTGGGGGGGCAACTAATGAAAAACTGTTTTTT. It codes for CASSSGGATNEKLFF.

V is TRBV4-1 and J is TRBJ1-1; 7 positions match TRBD1. The CDR3 runs 13 residues. V lost 6 bases and J lost 1; bases outside the gene matches: 2. Germline CDR1 and CDR2: MGHRA and YSYEKL. The CDR3 region is CASSRTGNTEAFF. The DNA for the CDR3 is TGCGCCAGCAGTAGGACAGGGAACACTGAAGCTTTCTTT.

This clone has a handful of counts. The V and J genes are TRBV6-1 and TRBJ2-5, with D unclear. The DNA matches TRBJ2-7 better at its end, which makes the J call doubtful. This CDR3 has 13 residues. From germline, CDR1 is MNHNS and CDR2 SASEGT. For the CDR3, the DNA is TGTGCCAGCAGTGAACGACCTGGGTACGAGCAGTACTTC. Amino acids: CASSERPGYEQYF.

The V gene is TRBV6-5, the J gene TRBJ1-2, with D uncertain. V lost 6 bases, J lost 3 bases, and 14 bases lay in between. The germline V gene encodes CDR1 MNHEY and CDR2 SVGAGI. CDR3 length equals 14 residues. The CDR3 bases are TGTGCCAGCAGAGCCCGGGATATCTACTATGGCTACACCTTC. It yields the protein CASRARDIYYGYTF.

This chain joins TRBV9 and TRBJ2-3; unclear D gene. The germline gives CDR1 SGDLS, CDR2 YYNGEE. This CDR3 spans 14 amino acids. V lost 5 bases and J lost 0, with 10 bases in between. The chain's CDR3 is CASSAVTSTDTQYF. CDR3 coding DNA: TGTGCCAGCAGTGCGGTGACTAGCACAGATACGCAGTATTTT.

This clone was counted once. This rearrangement joins TRBV4-1 to TRBJ1-2; weak D call: TRBD1 (6 bases). Germline assignment: CDR1 MGHRA and CDR2 YSYEKL. The CDR3 length is 18 residues. Trimming took 0 bases from V and 2 from J, leaving 19 bases between them. The CDR3 DNA is TGCGCCAGCAGCCAAGAGGTGTTGGGGGGGGCCCTGAACTATGGCTACACCTTC. Encoded protein: CASSQEVLGGALNYGYTF.

The rearrangement joins TRBV27 to TRBJ2-7, with 11 bases lining up with TRBD2. With 5 bases clipped from V and 1 base from J, the junction kept 10 bases outside the gene matches. Germline CDR1 is MNHEY and CDR2 is SMNVEV (reference sequence). The CDR3 loop spans 17 amino acids. The DNA of the CDR3 is TGTGCCAGCAGTCCCTTCGGGCTAGCGGGAGGTTCCTACGAGCAGTACTTC. Residues: CASSPFGLAGGSYEQYF.

The chain combines TRBV6-6 with TRBJ1-5; 7 bases are shared with TRBD1. With 6 bases clipped from V and 4 bases from J, the junction kept 9 bases outside the gene matches. The CDR3 consists of 15 residues. CDR1 is MNHNY and CDR2 is SVGAGI in the germline V gene (reference sequence). CDR3 sequence (DNA): TGTGCCAGCAGCCCAGACAGGGCGGGTAATCAGCCCCAGCATTTT. Its translation: CASSPDRAGNQPQHF.

The chain couples TRBV6-4 to TRBJ2-1, with D perhaps matching TRBD2 (6 bases). Germline CDR1 MRHNA, CDR2 SNTAGT. The V end lost 3 bases, the J end lost 6 bases, and 12 bases lay between the germline ends. This CDR3 is built from 14 residues. CDR3: CASSETSRGNEQFF. CDR3 coding DNA: TGTGCCAGCAGTGAGACTAGTCGGGGCAATGAGCAGTTCTTC.

This clone was recorded once. The J gene is TRBJ2-1, the V gene TRBV9, with 10 bases matching TRBD2. The V gene end was trimmed by 0 bases and the J gene end by 3 bases; junction bases not matched to a gene: 12. The germline gives CDR1 SGDLS, CDR2 YYNGEE. The CDR3 totals 19 residues. In DNA, the CDR3 is TGTGCCAGCAGCGTAGGTGGGCTAGCGGGAGCTCCTCGCTACAATGAGCAGTTCTTC. Translating gives CASSVGGLAGAPRYNEQFF.